The rows below give T cell receptor beta chains drawn from one sample of a study of blood T cell repertoires in COVID-19. The method was immunoSEQ multiplex PCR; TCRdb's version includes in-frame clones alone and lacks a portion of them. The table lists roughly 160,000 clones, roughly 88% of them singletons, with 6.5% to 7.5% in the top ten. Specimen: peripheral blood. The receptors stem from a man older than 75 with COVID-19, enrolled during active disease. Both conserved end residues are part of each CDR3. The D gene is left open where the match is weak. Size is omitted from some rows. Given values are once, few, many or a class for expanded clones.

TRBJ2-2 - TRBD1 TRBV9 CASSPLRGIGGELFF TGTGCCAGCAGCCCTCTCAGGGGGATTGGCGGGGAGCTGTTTTTT
TRBJ1-4 - - TRBV18 CASSLLAGVGEKLFF TGTGCCAGCTCACTGTTAGCAGGGGTTGGTGAAAAACTGTTTTTT
TRBJ1-1 many TRBD1 TRBV4-3 CASSQPGQGVTEAFF TGCGCCAGCAGCCAGCCGGGACAGGGCGTCACTGAAGCTTTCTTT
TRBJ1-5 - TRBD1 TRBV19 CASSIEGGRGNQPQHF TGTGCCAGTAGTATAGAAGGGGGCCGAGGCAATCAGCCCCAGCATTTT
TRBJ2-3 - TRBD2 TRBV7-2 CASSSVGLLAGGRTDTQYF TGTGCCAGCAGCTCGGTGGGGCTACTAGCGGGGGGCCGGACAGATACGCAGTATTTT
TRBJ1-2 - - TRBV5-4 CASSLPGDGYTF TGTGCCAGCAGCCTCCCAGGGGATGGCTACACCTTC
TRBJ1-4 - TRBD1 TRBV2 CASSAQGAPNEKLFF TGTGCCAGCAGTGCTCAGGGGGCGCCGAATGAAAAACTGTTTTTT
TRBJ1-2 - - TRBV2 CASHPGGYGYTF TGTGCCAGCCACCCGGGGGGCTATGGCTACACCTTC
TRBJ2-7 - - TRBV5-6 CASSPPDAAYEQYF TGTGCCAGCAGCCCCCCAGACGCGGCCTACGAGCAGTACTTC
TRBJ2-1 once TRBD1 TRBV7-2 CASSLGDRVGNEQFF TGTGCCAGCAGCTTAGGGGACAGGGTAGGCAATGAGCAGTTCTTC
TRBJ2-7 - TRBD1 TRBV7-6 CASSTGQGSSYEQYF TGTGCCAGCAGCACCGGACAGGGTTCTTCCTACGAGCAGTACTTC
TRBJ1-2 - - TRBV6-1 CASSERKDSYGYTF TGTGCCAGCAGTGAACGTAAGGACAGCTATGGCTACACCTTC
TRBJ1-6 - TRBD1 TRBV4-1 CASSQDRKTGGPSPLHF TGCGCCAGCAGCCAAGATAGGAAGACAGGGGGCCCTTCACCCCTCCACTTT
TRBJ1-1 - - TRBV4-2 CASSQLANTEAFF TGTGCCAGCAGCCAGTTAGCGAACACTGAAGCTTTCTTT
TRBJ2-3 - TRBD2 TRBV5-1 CASSLAPRGGTDTQYF TGCGCCAGCAGCTTGGCCCCGCGGGGGGGCACAGATACGCAGTATTTT
TRBJ1-6 - - TRBV6-5 CASSYASPRGGSPLHF TGTGCCAGCAGTTACGCCTCCCCTCGAGGGGGTTCACCCCTCCACTTT
TRBJ2-5 - TRBD1 TRBV7-9 CASSLAGITGDQETQYF TGTGCCAGCAGCTTAGCGGGGATAACAGGGGACCAAGAGACCCAGTACTTC
TRBJ1-5 - - TRBV7-2 CASSLDSGQPQHF TGTGCCAGCAGCTTAGATTCAGGACAGCCCCAGCATTTT
TRBJ2-2 - - TRBV11-2 CASSAFRGTGELFF TGTGCCAGCAGCGCGTTCAGGGGAACCGGGGAGCTGTTTTTT
TRBJ2-7 - TRBD1 TRBV2 CASSVGDRGYEQYF TGTGCCAGCAGTGTAGGCGACAGGGGCTACGAGCAGTACTTC
TRBJ1-1 few - TRBV11-3 CASSPGTLMNTEAFF TGTGCCAGCAGCCCCGGGACATTGATGAACACTGAAGCTTTCTTT
TRBJ2-3 - - TRBV21-1 CASSKVRLAGARPDTQYF TGTGCCAGCAGCAAAGTGCGGCTAGCGGGGGCCCGGCCAGATACGCAGTATTTT
TRBJ2-5 - - TRBV5-5 CASSRDSKETQYF TGTGCCAGCAGCCGAGACAGCAAAGAGACCCAGTACTTC
TRBJ1-6 - - TRBV11-3 CASSLDGAVNSPLHF TGTGCCAGCAGCTTAGACGGCGCGGTCAATTCACCCCTCCACTTT
TRBJ1-5 - - TRBV12-5 CASGLVQGFSNQPQHF TGTGCTAGTGGTTTGGTACAGGGATTTAGCAATCAGCCCCAGCATTTT
TRBJ1-6 - - TRBV2 CASSGEGSYNSPLHF TGTGCCAGCAGTGGAGAGGGCTCCTATAATTCACCCCTCCACTTT
TRBJ1-2 - - TRBV3-1/TRBV3-2 CASSQDVRFRYGYTF TGTGCCAGCAGCCAAGACGTGCGGTTTCGCTATGGCTACACCTTC
TRBJ1-1 once - TRBV9 CASSVGGNKGTEAFF TGTGCCAGCAGCGTCGGGGGGAATAAAGGCACTGAAGCTTTCTTT
TRBJ2-1 - - TRBV7-3 CASSLYGEYNEQFF TGTGCCAGCAGCTTATACGGGGAATACAATGAGCAGTTCTTC
TRBJ1-6 - - TRBV19 CASSIVGGLNSPLHF TGTGCCAGTAGTATAGTGGGGGGGCTGAATTCACCCCTCCACTTT
TRBJ2-7 - - TRBV28 CASSTNRYEQYF TGTGCCAGCAGCACAAACAGGTACGAGCAGTACTTC
TRBJ1-2 - - TRBV2 CASSDERNYGYTF TGTGCCAGCAGTGACGAACGGAACTATGGCTACACCTTC
TRBJ2-1 - - TRBV24-1 CATSDSSGGSYNEQFF TGTGCCACCAGTGATTCTTCCGGGGGCTCCTACAATGAGCAGTTCTTC
TRBJ1-1 - TRBD1 TRBV19 CASRGTGRNTEAFF TGTGCCAGTAGGGGGACAGGTCGGAACACTGAAGCTTTCTTT
TRBJ1-2 - - TRBV13 CASSLEGVIYGYTF TGTGCCAGCAGCTTAGAAGGAGTAATCTATGGCTACACCTTC
TRBJ2-1 once - TRBV5-5 CASSFVGGNEQFF TGTGCCAGCAGCTTCGTAGGGGGCAATGAGCAGTTCTTC
TRBJ2-2 - - TRBV6-5 CASRRGTTNTGELFF TGTGCCAGCAGGCGGGGCACGACGAACACCGGGGAGCTGTTTTTT
TRBJ2-3 once - TRBV4-2 CASSQGPSGRVIKSTDTQYF TGTGCCAGCAGCCAAGGTCCATCGGGCAGGGTCATTAAAAGCACAGATACGCAGTATTTT
TRBJ1-1 - - TRBV6-1 CASSQTEAFF TGTGCCAGCAGCCAAACTGAAGCTTTCTTT
TRBJ1-5 - - TRBV6-5 CASSPSNSNQPQHF TGTGCCAGCAGTCCAAGCAATAGCAATCAGCCCCAGCATTTT
TRBJ1-1 few - TRBV5-4 CASSLDPGKLNTEAFF TGTGCCAGCAGCTTGGACCCCGGGAAATTAAACACTGAAGCTTTCTTT
TRBJ2-5 once TRBD2 TRBV7-9 CASSLQRGGQETQYF TGTGCCAGCAGCTTACAACGCGGGGGCCAAGAGACCCAGTACTTC
TRBJ1-1 - TRBD1 TRBV10-3 CAISDNRGLGAFF TGTGCCATCAGTGATAACAGGGGGTTAGGAGCTTTCTTT
TRBJ1-5 - TRBD1 TRBV7-2 CASSLVVGQGGQPQHF TGTGCCAGCAGCTTAGTGGTTGGGCAGGGGGGACAGCCCCAGCATTTT
TRBJ2-7 - TRBD1 TRBV6-6 CASRDRYEQYF TGTGCCAGCAGGGACAGGTACGAGCAGTACTTC
TRBJ2-1 - TRBD2 TRBV5-1 CASLGGLGLSEQFF TGCGCCAGCCTCGGCGGACTAGGGTTGAGTGAGCAGTTCTTC